This record concerns one TCR beta chain sequence. The sample comes from a study of blood T cell repertoires in COVID-19. Overall study context: COVID-19 samples, acute and convalescent, were from the United States, Italy and Spain. Sources were T cells, B-cell-depleted T cells, or PBMCs; the material itself was cDNA or gDNA.

The method was immunoSEQ multiplex PCR; TCRdb's version includes in-frame clones alone and lacks a portion of them. The data show some 150,000 clones, about 88% seen once. The CDR3 runs to 13 residues. The V gene end was trimmed by 4 bases and the J gene end by 2 bases; junction bases not matched to a gene: 1. The V gene's germline CDR1 is MNHEY and CDR2 SMNVEV (reference sequence). Input material: PBMCs or T cells enriched from blood (not recorded which). The sequence was obtained from a human donor with acute COVID-19. The donor label of this sample is uncertain. The chain couples TRBV27 to TRBJ1-1; 7 nucleotides match TRBD1. CDR3 nucleotides: TGTGCCAGCAGTTGGGACAGTAACACTGAAGCTTTCTTT. It translates to CASSWDSNTEAFF.